This T cell receptor beta chain is from a study of neurological immune-mediated disorders. The study's findings and limits: For the multiple sclerosis repertoire cluster, no association with any clinical or MRI feature was found. The study phylogenetically grouped the repertoires of 18 of 34 multiple sclerosis patients into one related-CDR3 cluster, a possible signature. The absence of shared CDR3 amino acid sequences among expanded clones across subjects suggests private repertoires in all groups.

Per germline, CDR1 SGHNT and CDR2 YYREEE (reference sequence). This CDR3 comprises 18 residues. V dropped 4 bases and J dropped 3 bases, with 25 bases sitting between them. About this clonotype: Its antigen is currently unknown.

Synthesis of cDNA was accomplished via 5'RACE employing 10-nucleotide random UMIs. TCRdb itself ran the 5' RACE reads through MiXCR, one entry per CDR3 protein. The sample has 40,000 to 55,000 distinct CDR3 sequences, approximately 6.2% seen once; the top ten hold approximately 1.5%. This clonotype was sampled from a woman aged 18-30 years with multiple sclerosis. The sequenced sample consisted of CD4+ T cells from blood. The chain is built from TRBV5-4 and TRBJ1-1, with D possibly being TRBD1 (5 bases). This chain's CDR3 is CASSPAFSGRLRDTEAFF. CDR3 coding DNA: TGTGCCAGCAGCCCGGCGTTTTCGGGGAGACTCAGGGACACTGAAGCTTTCTTT.